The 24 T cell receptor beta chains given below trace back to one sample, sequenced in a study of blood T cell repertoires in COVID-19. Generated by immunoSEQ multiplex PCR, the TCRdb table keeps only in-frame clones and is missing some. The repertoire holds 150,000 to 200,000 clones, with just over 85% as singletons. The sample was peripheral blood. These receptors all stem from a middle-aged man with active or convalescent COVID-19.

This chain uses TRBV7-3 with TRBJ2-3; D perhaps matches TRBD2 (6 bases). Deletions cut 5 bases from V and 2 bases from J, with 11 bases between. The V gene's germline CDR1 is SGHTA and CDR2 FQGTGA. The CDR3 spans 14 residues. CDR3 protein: CASSERDFTDTQYF. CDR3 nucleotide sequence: TGTGCCAGCAGCGAGAGGGACTTCACAGATACGCAGTATTTT. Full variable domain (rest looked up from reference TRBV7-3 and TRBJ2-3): GAGVSQTPSNKVTEKGKYVELRCDPISGHTALYWYRQSLGQGPEFLIYFQGTGAADDSGLPNDRFFAVRPEGSVSTLKIQRTERGDSAVYLCASSERDFTDTQYFGPGTRLTVL.

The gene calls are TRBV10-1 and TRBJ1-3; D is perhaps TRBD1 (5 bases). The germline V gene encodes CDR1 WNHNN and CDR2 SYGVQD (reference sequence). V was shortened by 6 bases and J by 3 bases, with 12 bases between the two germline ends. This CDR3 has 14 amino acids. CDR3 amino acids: CASRTARVGNTIYF. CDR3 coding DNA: TGCGCCAGCAGGACAGCCAGGGTTGGAAACACCATATATTTT.

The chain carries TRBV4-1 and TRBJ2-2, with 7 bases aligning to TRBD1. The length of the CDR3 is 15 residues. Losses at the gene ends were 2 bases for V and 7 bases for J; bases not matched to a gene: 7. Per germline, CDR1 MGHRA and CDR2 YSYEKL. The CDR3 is CASSQTRQGGGELFF. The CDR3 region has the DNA TGCGCCAGCAGCCAAACCCGACAGGGTGGCGGGGAGCTGTTTTTT.

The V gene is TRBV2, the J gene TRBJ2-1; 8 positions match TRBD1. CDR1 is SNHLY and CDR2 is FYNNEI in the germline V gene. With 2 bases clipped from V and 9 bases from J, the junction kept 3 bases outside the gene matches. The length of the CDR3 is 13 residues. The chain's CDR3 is CASSEHRGVEQFF. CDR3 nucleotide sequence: TGTGCCAGCAGTGAACACAGGGGGGTTGAGCAGTTCTTC.

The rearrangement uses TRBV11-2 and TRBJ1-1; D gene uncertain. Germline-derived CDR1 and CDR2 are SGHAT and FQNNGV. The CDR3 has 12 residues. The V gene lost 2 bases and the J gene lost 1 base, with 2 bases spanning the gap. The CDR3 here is CASSLQNTEAFF. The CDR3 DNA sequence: TGTGCCAGCAGCTTACAGAACACTGAAGCTTTCTTT.

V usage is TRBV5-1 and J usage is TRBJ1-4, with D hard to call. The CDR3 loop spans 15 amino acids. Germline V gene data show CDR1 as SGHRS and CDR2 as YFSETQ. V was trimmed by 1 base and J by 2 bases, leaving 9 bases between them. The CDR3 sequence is CASSLSTGTNEKLFF. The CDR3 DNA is TGCGCCAGCAGCTTGAGTACGGGGACTAATGAAAAACTGTTTTTT.

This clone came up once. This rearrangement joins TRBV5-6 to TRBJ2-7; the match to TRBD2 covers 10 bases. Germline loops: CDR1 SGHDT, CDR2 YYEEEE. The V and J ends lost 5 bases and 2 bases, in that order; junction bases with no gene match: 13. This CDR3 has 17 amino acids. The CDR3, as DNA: TGTGCCAGCAGAATCAGCGGCGGTCTAGCGGGAGCCTACGAGCAGTACTTC. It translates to CASRISGGLAGAYEQYF. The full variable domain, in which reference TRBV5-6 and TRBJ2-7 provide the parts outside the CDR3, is DAGVTQSPTHLIKTRGQQVTLRCSPKSGHDTVSWYQQALGQGPQFIFQYYEEEERQRGNFPDRFSGHQFPNYSSELNVNALLLGDSALYLCASRISGGLAGAYEQYFGPGTRLTVT.

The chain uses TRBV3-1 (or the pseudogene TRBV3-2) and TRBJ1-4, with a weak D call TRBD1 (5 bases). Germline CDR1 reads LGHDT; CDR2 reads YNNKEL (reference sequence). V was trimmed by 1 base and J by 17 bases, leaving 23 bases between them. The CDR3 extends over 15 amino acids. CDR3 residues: CASSQGRLGGGFLFF. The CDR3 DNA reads TGTGCCAGCAGCCAAGGGCGGCTCGGGGGTGGGTTCCTTTTTTTT.

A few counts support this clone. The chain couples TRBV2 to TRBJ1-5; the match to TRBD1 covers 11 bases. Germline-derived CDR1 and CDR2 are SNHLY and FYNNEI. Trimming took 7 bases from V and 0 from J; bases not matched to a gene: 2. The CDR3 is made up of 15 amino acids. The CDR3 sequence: CASKGQGVSNQPQHF. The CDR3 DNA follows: TGTGCCAGCAAGGGACAGGGGGTTAGCAATCAGCCCCAGCATTTT.

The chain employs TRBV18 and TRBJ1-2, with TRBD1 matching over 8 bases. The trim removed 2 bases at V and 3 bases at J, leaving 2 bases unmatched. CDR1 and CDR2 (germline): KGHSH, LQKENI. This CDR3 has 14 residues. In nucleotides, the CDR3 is TGTGCCAGCTCACCAGCACAGGGGGACTATGGCTACACCTTC. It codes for CASSPAQGDYGYTF.

The CDR3 is CSVDSYGYTF. The CDR3 DNA follows: TGCAGCGTGGACAGTTATGGCTACACCTTC. V gene TRBV29-1 combines with J gene TRBJ1-2; D possibly corresponds to TRBD1 (6 bases). Germline values: CDR1 SQVTM, CDR2 ANQGSEA. Trimming pared 6 bases from V and 5 bases from J, leaving 7 bases between. This CDR3 is 10 amino acids long. The full variable domain, completed using reference TRBV29-1 and TRBJ1-2, is SAVISQKPSRDICQRGTSLTIQCQVDSQVTMMFWYRQQPGQSLTLIATANQGSEATYESGFVIDKFPISRPNLTFSTLTVSNMSPEDSSIYLCSVDSYGYTFGSGTRLTVV.

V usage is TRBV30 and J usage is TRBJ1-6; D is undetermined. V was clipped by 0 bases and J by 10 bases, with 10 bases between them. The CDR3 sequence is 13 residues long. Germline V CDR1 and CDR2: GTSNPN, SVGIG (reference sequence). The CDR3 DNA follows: TGTGCCTGGAGTGTACAGAATGGCTCACCCCTCCACTTT. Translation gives CAWSVQNGSPLHF. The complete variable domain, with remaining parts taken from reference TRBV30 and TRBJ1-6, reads SQTIHQWPATLVQPVGSPLSLECTVEGTSNPNLYWYRQAAGRGLQLLFYSVGIGQISSEVPQNLSASRPQDRQFILSSKKLLLSDSGFYLCAWSVQNGSPLHFGNGTRLTVT.

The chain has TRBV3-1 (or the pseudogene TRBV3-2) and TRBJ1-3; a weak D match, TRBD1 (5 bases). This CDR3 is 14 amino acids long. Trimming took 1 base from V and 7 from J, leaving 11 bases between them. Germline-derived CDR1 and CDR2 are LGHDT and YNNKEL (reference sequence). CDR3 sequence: CASSQVGGSNTIYF. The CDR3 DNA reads TGTGCCAGCAGCCAAGTGGGGGGTTCGAACACCATATATTTT.

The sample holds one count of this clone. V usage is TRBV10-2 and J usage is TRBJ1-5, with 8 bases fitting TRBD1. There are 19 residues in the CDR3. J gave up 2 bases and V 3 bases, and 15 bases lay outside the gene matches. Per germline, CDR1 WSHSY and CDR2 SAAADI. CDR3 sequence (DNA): TGCGCCAGCAGTGACTTTATCGACAGGGGATTCGGAGGCAATCAGCCCCAGCATTTT. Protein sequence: CASSDFIDRGFGGNQPQHF.

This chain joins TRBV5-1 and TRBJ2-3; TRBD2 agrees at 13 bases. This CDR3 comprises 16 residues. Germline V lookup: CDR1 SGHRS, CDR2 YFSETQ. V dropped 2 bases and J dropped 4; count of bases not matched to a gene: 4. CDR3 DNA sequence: TGCGCCAGCAGCTTAAGGACTAGCGGGGGCGCAGATACGCAGTATTTT. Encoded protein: CASSLRTSGGADTQYF.

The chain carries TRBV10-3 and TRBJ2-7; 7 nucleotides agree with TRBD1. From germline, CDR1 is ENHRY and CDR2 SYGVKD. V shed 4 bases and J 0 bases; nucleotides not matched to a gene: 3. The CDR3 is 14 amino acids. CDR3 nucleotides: TGTGCCATCAGTGCAGGGACAGTCTCCTACGAGCAGTACTTC. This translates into CAISAGTVSYEQYF.

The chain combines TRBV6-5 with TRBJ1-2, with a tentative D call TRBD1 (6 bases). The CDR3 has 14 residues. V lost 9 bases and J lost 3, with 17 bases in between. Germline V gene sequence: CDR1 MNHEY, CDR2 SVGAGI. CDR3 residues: CASLSPGGDYGYTF. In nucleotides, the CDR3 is TGTGCCAGTCTATCCCCGGGGGGCGACTATGGCTACACCTTC.

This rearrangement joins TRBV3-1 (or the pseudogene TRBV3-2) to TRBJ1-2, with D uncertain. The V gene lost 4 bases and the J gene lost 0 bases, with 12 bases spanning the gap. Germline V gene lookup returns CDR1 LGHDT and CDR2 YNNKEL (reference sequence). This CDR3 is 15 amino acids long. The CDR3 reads CASSPRGTSNYGYTF. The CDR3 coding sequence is TGTGCCAGCAGCCCTCGGGGAACCTCTAACTATGGCTACACCTTC.

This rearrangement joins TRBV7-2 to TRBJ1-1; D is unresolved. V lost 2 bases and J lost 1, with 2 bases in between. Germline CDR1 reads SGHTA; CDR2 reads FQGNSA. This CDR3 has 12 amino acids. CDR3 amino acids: CASSLQNTEAFF. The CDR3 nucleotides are TGTGCCAGCAGCTTACAGAACACTGAAGCTTTCTTT.

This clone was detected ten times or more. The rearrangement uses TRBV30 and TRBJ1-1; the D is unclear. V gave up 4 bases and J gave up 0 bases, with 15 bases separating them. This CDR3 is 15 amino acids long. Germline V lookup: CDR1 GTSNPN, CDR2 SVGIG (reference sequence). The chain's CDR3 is CAWTTRSRLNTEAFF. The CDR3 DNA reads TGTGCCTGGACAACTAGGAGCAGATTGAACACTGAAGCTTTCTTT.

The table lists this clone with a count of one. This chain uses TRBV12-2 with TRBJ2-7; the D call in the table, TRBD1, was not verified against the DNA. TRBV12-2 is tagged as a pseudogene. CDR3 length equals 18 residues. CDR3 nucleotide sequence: TGTGCAAGTCGCTTAGCTCACGTGGGACAGGACGATGCCTACGAGCAGTACTTC. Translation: CASRLAHVGQDDAYEQYF.

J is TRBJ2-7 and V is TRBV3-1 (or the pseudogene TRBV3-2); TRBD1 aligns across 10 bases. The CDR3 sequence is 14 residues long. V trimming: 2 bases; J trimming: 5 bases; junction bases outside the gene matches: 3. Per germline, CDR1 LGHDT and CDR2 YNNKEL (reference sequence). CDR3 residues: CASSQPGTGDEQYF. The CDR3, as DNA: TGTGCCAGCAGCCAACCCGGGACAGGGGACGAGCAGTACTTC.

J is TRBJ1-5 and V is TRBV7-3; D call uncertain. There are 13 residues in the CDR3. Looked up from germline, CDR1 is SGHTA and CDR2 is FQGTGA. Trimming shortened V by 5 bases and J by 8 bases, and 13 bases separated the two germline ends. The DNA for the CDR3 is TGTGCCAGCAGCCTAGGACCCGGGGAGCCCCAGCATTTT. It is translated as CASSLGPGEPQHF.

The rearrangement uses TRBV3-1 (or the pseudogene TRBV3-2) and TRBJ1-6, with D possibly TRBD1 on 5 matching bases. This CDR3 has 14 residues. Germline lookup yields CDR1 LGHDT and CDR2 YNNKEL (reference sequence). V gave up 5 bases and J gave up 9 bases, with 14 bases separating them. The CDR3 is CASSERDSSSPLHF. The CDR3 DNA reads TGTGCCAGCAGCGAGCGGGACTCGAGTTCACCCCTCCACTTT.